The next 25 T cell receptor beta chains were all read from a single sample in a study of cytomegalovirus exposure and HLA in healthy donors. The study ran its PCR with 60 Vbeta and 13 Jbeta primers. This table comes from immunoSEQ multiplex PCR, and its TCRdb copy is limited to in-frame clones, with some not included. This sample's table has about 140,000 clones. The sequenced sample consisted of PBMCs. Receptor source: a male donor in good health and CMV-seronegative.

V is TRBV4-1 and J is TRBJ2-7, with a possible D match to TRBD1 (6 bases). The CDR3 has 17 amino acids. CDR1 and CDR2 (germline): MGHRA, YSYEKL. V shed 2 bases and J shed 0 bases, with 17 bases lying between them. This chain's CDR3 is CASSQSTGTPSSYEQYF. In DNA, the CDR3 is TGCGCCAGCAGCCAATCTACCGGGACACCCAGCTCCTACGAGCAGTACTTC.

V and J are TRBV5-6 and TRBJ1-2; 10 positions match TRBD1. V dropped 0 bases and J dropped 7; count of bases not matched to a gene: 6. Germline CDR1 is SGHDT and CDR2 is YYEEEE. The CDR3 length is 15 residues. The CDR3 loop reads CASSLVGTGVFGYTF. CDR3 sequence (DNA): TGTGCCAGCAGCTTGGTAGGGACAGGGGTTTTTGGCTACACCTTC.

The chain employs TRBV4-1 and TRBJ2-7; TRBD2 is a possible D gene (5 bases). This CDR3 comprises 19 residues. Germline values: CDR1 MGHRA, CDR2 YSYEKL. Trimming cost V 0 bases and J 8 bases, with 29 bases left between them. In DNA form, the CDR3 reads TGCGCCAGCAGCCAAGATGAGGAGGTCGTCCGGAGACGGCCGGAGAAGCAGTACTTC. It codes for CASSQDEEVVRRRPEKQYF.

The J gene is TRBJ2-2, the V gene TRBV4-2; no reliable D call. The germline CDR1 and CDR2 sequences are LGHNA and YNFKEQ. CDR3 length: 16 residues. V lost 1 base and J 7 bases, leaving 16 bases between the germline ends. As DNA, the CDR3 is TGTGCCAGCAGCCAAGGTCTTACTTCTGCGGTCGGGGAGCTGTTTTTT. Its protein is CASSQGLTSAVGELFF.

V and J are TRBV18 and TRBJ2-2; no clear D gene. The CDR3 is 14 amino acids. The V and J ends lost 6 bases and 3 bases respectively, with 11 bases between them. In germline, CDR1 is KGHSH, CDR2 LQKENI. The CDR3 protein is CASSPTRDTGELFF. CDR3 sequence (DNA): TGTGCCAGCTCTCCGACCCGGGACACCGGGGAGCTGTTTTTT.

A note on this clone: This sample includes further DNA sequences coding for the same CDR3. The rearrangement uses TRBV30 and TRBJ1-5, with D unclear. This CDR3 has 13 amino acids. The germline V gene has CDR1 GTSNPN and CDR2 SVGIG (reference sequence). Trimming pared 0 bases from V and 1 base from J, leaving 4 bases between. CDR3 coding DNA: TGTGCCTGGAGTGTTGGCAGCAATCAGCCCCAGCATTTT. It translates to CAWSVGSNQPQHF.

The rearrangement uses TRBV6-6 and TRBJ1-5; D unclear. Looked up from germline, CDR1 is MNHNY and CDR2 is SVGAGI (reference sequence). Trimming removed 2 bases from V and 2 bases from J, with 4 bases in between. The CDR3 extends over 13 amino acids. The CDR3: CASSYIGNQPQHF. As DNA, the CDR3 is TGTGCCAGCAGTTACATCGGCAATCAGCCCCAGCATTTT.

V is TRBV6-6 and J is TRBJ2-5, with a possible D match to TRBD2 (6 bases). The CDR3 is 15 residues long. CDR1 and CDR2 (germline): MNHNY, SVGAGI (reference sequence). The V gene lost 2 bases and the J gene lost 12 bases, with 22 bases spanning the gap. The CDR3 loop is CASSYVPGEVMGKYF. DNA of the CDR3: TGTGCCAGCAGTTACGTTCCGGGAGAAGTGATGGGGAAGTACTTC.

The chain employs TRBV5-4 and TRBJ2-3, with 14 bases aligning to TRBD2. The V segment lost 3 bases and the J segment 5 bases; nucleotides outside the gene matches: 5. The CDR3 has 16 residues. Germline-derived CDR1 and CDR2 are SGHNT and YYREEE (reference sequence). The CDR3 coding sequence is TGTGCCAGCAGCTCCGGGACTAGCGGGAGAGGAGATACGCAGTATTTT. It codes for CASSSGTSGRGDTQYF.

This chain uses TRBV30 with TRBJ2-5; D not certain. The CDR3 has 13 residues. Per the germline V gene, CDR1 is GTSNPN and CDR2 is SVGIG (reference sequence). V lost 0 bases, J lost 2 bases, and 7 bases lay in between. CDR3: CAWSVNLQETQYF. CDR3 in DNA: TGTGCCTGGAGTGTAAACCTACAAGAGACCCAGTACTTC.

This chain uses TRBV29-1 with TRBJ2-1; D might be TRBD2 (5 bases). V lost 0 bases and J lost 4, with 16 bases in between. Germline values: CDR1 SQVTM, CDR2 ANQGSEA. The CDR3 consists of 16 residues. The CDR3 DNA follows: TGCAGCGTTGAAGACCCCGGAGCGGCGACATACAATGAGCAGTTCTTC. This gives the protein CSVEDPGAATYNEQFF.

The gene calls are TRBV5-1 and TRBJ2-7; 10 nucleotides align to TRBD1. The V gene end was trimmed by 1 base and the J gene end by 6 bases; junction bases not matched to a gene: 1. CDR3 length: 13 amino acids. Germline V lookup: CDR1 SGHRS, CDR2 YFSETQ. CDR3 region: CASSLRTGGEQYF. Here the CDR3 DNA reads TGCGCCAGCAGCTTGCGGACAGGGGGCGAGCAGTACTTC.

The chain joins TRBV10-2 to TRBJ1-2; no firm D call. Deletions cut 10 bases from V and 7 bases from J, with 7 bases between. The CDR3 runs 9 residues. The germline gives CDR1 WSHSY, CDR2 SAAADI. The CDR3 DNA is TGCGCCACGGGGTTTGGCTACACCTTC. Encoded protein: CATGFGYTF.

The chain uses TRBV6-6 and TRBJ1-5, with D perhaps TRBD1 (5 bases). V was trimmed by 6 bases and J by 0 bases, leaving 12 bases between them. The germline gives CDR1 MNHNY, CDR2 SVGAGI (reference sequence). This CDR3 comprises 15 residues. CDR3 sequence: CASSRQFDSNQPQHF. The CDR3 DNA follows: TGTGCCAGCAGCAGACAGTTTGATAGCAATCAGCCCCAGCATTTT.

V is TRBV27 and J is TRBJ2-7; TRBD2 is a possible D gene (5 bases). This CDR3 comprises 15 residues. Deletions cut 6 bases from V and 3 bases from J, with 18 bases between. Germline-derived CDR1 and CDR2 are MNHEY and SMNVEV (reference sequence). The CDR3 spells CASSRTGLQNYEQYF. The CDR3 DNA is TGTGCCAGCAGCCGGACTGGTCTTCAGAACTACGAGCAGTACTTC.

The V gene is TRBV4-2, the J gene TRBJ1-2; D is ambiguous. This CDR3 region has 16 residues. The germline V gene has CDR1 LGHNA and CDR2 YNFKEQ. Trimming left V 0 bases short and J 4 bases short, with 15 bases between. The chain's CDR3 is CASSQERSGLAYGYTF. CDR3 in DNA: TGTGCCAGCAGCCAAGAAAGATCCGGGCTAGCCTATGGCTACACCTTC.

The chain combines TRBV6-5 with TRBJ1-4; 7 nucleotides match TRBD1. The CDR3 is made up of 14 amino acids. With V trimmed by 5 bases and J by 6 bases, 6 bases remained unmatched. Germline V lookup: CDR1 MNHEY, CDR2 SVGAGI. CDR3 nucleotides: TGTGCCAGCAGTACAGGGGCCACCGATGAAAAACTGTTTTTT. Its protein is CASSTGATDEKLFF.

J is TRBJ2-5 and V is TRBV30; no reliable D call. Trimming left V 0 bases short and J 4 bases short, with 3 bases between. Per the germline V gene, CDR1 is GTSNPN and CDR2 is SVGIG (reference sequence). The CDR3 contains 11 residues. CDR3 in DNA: TGTGCCTGGAGTGTACTAGAGACCCAGTACTTC. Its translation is CAWSVLETQYF.

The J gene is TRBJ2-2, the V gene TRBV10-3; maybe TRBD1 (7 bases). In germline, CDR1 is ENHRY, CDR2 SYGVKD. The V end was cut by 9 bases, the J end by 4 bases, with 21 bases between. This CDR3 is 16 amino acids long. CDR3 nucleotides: TGTGCCATTCCCCGCGGAGGGGGCGCAGGCACCGGGGAGCTGTTTTTT. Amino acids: CAIPRGGGAGTGELFF.

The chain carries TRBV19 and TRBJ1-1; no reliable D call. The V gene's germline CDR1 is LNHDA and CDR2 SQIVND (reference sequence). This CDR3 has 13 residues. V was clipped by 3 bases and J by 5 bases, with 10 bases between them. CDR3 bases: TGTGCCAGTAGTATTGGGAGCCAAACTGAAGCTTTCTTT. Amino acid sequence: CASSIGSQTEAFF. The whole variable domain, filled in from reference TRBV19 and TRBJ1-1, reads DGGITQSPKYLFRKEGQNVTLSCEQNLNHDAMYWYRQDPGQGLRLIYYSQIVNDFQKGDIAEGYSVSREKKESFPLTVTSAQKNPTAFYLCASSIGSQTEAFFGQGTRLTVV.

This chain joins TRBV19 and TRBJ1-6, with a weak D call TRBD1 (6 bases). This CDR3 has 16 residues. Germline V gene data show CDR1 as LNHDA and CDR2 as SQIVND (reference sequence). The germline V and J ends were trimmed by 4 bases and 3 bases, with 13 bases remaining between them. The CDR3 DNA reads TGTGCCAGTAGTACACAGGGTTGGGACTATAATTCACCCCTCCACTTT. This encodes CASSTQGWDYNSPLHF.

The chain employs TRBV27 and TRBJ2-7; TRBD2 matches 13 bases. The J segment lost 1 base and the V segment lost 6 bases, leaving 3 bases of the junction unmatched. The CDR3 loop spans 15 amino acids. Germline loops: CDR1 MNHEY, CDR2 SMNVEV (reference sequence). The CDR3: CASSPTSGGSYEQYF. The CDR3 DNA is TGTGCCAGCAGCCCGACTAGCGGGGGGTCCTACGAGCAGTACTTC.

For the CDR3, the DNA is TGTGCCAGCAGCTTAAGACAAGGCAAGAACACTGAAGCTTTCTTT. Its protein product is CASSLRQGKNTEAFF. The chain combines TRBV7-9 with TRBJ1-1; D is uncertain. The CDR3 is 15 residues long. Germline CDR1 is SEHNR and CDR2 is FQNEAQ (reference sequence). V gave up 2 bases and J gave up 1 base, with 11 bases separating them.

CDR3 protein: CASRARGQGVSGNTIYF. CDR3 nucleotide sequence: TGTGCCAGCAGGGCGCGGGGACAGGGGGTCTCTGGAAACACCATATATTTT. The J gene is TRBJ1-3, the V gene TRBV28; 11 positions match TRBD1. The CDR3 runs 17 residues. Per the germline V gene, CDR1 is MDHEN and CDR2 is SYDVKM. V shed 6 bases, J shed 0 bases, and the junction held 7 bases outside the gene matches.

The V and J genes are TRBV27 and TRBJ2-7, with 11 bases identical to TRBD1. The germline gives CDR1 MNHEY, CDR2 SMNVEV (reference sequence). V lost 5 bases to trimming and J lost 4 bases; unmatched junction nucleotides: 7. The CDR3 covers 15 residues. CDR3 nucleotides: TGTGCCAGCAGTCCGCGGACAGGGGGCGCGTACGAGCAGTACTTC. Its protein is CASSPRTGGAYEQYF.